This passage covers 19 T cell receptor beta chains from one sample sequenced in a study of regulatory T cells in long-lasting Graves disease. Assembly of TCR beta libraries relied on iRepertoire HTBI primers together with Arm-PCR of CDR3 regions. TCRdb analysed the multiplex PCR reads with MiXCR anew, one entry per CDR3 protein. The profile shows 400,000 to 500,000 distinct CDR3 sequences, roughly 17% of them singletons. Time point noted: newly diagnosed GD, antithyroid drugs for less than 3 months. After RNA was extracted from PBMCs, the TCR library was made from it. The same specimen was also included in a second study, on T cells in Graves' hyperthyroidism and ophthalmopathy.

The sample here was peripheral blood mononuclear cells (PBMCs), taken at new diagnosis, from a patient treated with antithyroid drugs. These receptors were collected from a woman aged 18-29 years with Graves disease.

Notes on this clonotype: At one end the junction does not follow the germline gene, possibly because of a read error. CDR3 sequence: CASSSSGVRAPSF. DNA of the CDR3: TGTGCCAGCAGTTCCTCAGGGGTCAGGGCGCCAAGCTTC. The chain employs TRBV6-5 and TRBJ2-7; TRBD1 might be the D (6 bases). CDR3 length: 13 residues. The germline CDR1 and CDR2 sequences are MNHEY and SVGAGI.

The table lists this clonotype with many counts. This chain joins TRBV27 and TRBJ1-1, with D hard to call. This CDR3 has 14 residues. Per germline, CDR1 MNHEY and CDR2 SMNVEV (reference sequence). V dropped 7 bases and J dropped 2 bases, with 14 bases sitting between them. CDR3 sequence reads: CASTPRTSNTEAFF. The CDR3 DNA reads as TGTGCCAGCACCCCACGAACCTCTAACACTGAAGCTTTCTTT.

This rearrangement joins TRBV2 to TRBJ2-5, with D tentatively TRBD2 (6 bases). CDR1 is SNHLY and CDR2 is FYNNEI in the germline V gene. V gave up 6 bases and J gave up 4 bases, with 12 bases separating them. CDR3 length: 13 amino acids. The CDR3 is CASSLFSGETQYF. CDR3 coding DNA: TGTGCCAGCAGCTTATTTAGCGGAGAGACCCAGTACTTC.

This clonotype has at least ten counts. V is TRBV7-8 and J is TRBJ2-1, with 7 nucleotides matching TRBD2. Losses at the gene ends were 2 bases for V and 2 bases for J; bases not matched to a gene: 3. The CDR3 covers 15 residues. Germline CDR1 reads SGHVS; CDR2 reads FQNEAQ. The CDR3 region has the DNA TGTGCCAGCAGCTTACTAGCGGAGCCCTACAATGAGCAGTTCTTC. It yields the protein CASSLLAEPYNEQFF. Supplemented by reference TRBV7-8 and TRBJ2-1, the full variable domain reads GAGVSQSPRYKVAKRGQDVALRCDPISGHVSLFWYQQALGQGPEFLTYFQNEAQLDKSGLPSDRFFAERPEGSVSTLKIQRTQQEDSAVYLCASSLLAEPYNEQFFGPGTRLTVL.

Many counts were recorded for this clonotype. The genes are TRBV2 and TRBJ1-1, with a weak D call TRBD1 (6 bases). Germline V gene sequence: CDR1 SNHLY, CDR2 FYNNEI. This CDR3 is 15 amino acids long. Trimming cost V 8 bases and J 0 bases, with 16 bases left between them. This chain's CDR3 is CASRARGGLNTEAFF. The CDR3 DNA reads as TGTGCCAGCCGGGCCAGGGGCGGCCTGAACACTGAAGCTTTCTTT.

The genes are TRBV7-2 and TRBJ2-2; TRBD1 matches at 7 bases. Trimming cost V 5 bases and J 5 bases; bases outside gene matches: 8. Germline V CDR1 and CDR2: SGHTA, FQGNSA. The CDR3 length is 15 residues. CDR3 loop: CASSPRQGVTGELFF. The CDR3 region has the DNA TGTGCCAGCAGCCCCAGACAGGGTGTGACCGGGGAGCTGTTTTTT.

This clonotype was observed many times. The chain combines TRBV3-1 with TRBJ2-1; D is tentatively TRBD1 or TRBD2 (5 bases each). Germline values: CDR1 LGHDT, CDR2 YNNKEL (reference sequence). Trimming cost V 6 bases and J 4 bases, with 16 bases left between them. The CDR3 extends over 15 amino acids. The CDR3 reads CASRGPLNKYNEQFF. DNA of the CDR3: TGTGCCAGCAGGGGACCGTTAAACAAGTACAATGAGCAGTTCTTC.

A remark on this clonotype: A much larger clone differs by one base, so this may be a read error. The CDR3 does not close with the conserved phenylalanine or tryptophan, likely indicating a read error. The chain links TRBV12-3 or TRBV12-4 to TRBJ2-5, with 7 bases aligning to TRBD1. The CDR3 sequence is 15 residues long. V shed 6 bases and J 5 bases; nucleotides not matched to a gene: 12. CDR3 region: CASRKGAGTPETQYL. For the CDR3, the DNA is TGTGCCAGCAGAAAGGGGGCAGGAACCCCGGAGACCCAGTACCTC.

This clonotype was counted many times. This chain joins TRBV28 and TRBJ1-2, with 8 bases identical to TRBD1. Germline V CDR1 and CDR2: MDHEN, SYDVKM. The CDR3 consists of 15 residues. The ends lost 5 bases at V and 6 bases at J; junction bases unmatched: 11. The chain's CDR3 is CASSPGQGAIHGYTF. In nucleotides, the CDR3 is TGTGCCAGCAGTCCAGGACAGGGAGCTATCCATGGCTACACCTTC.

This clonotype was picked up many times. This chain links TRBV30 with TRBJ2-7, with no clear D. CDR3 size: 13 residues. Deletions cut 0 bases from V and 3 bases from J, with 9 bases between. Germline values: CDR1 GTSNPN, CDR2 SVGIG (reference sequence). DNA for the CDR3: TGTGCCTGGAGTGTATCGGACCTCTACGAGCAGTACTTC. It is translated as CAWSVSDLYEQYF.

V usage is TRBV20-1 and J usage is TRBJ2-3; either TRBD1 or TRBD2 may supply D (6 bases each). Trimming stripped 6 bases from V and 5 bases from J, with 15 bases between. Germline CDR1 is DFQATT and CDR2 is SNEGSKA (reference sequence). The CDR3 is 13 amino acids. The CDR3 loop reads CSAPPGAGDTQYF. The CDR3 DNA sequence: TGCAGTGCCCCCCCGGGGGCTGGAGATACGCAGTATTTT.

At least ten counts were recorded for this clonotype. V and J are TRBV20-1 and TRBJ2-7, with 11 bases lining up with TRBD2. J was trimmed by 3 bases and V by 6 bases; bases with no gene match: 4. The CDR3 sequence is 13 residues long. Germline assignment: CDR1 DFQATT and CDR2 SNEGSKA (reference sequence). CDR3 bases: TGCAGTGCGCTAGCGGGAGGACACTACGAGCAGTACTTC. This gives the protein CSALAGGHYEQYF.

This clonotype was seen a single time. This could be a read error, since a much larger clone is one nucleotide away. The chain carries TRBV7-9 and TRBJ2-5, with 15 bases identical to TRBD2. Losses at the gene ends were 5 bases for V and 4 bases for J; bases not matched to a gene: 2. Germline CDR1 reads SEHNR; CDR2 reads FQNEAQ (reference sequence). This CDR3 region has 15 residues. The CDR3, as DNA: TGTGCCAGCAGCGAGGGACTAGCGGGAGGAGAGACCCAGTACTTC. Translated: CASSEGLAGGETQYF.

This clonotype occurred many times. The rearrangement joins TRBV2 to TRBJ2-1; TRBD2 aligns across 10 bases. The CDR3 loop spans 14 amino acids. V was clipped by 4 bases and J by 3 bases; unmatched bases: 0. From germline, CDR1 is SNHLY and CDR2 FYNNEI. The CDR3 sequence is CASSASGSYNEQFF. The CDR3 DNA follows: TGTGCCAGCAGTGCTAGCGGGAGCTACAATGAGCAGTTCTTC.

The chain joins TRBV7-9 to TRBJ2-1; TRBD2 matches 8 bases. The CDR3 spans 15 residues. The trim removed 8 bases at V and 4 bases at J, leaving 10 bases unmatched. Looked up from germline, CDR1 is SEHNR and CDR2 is FQNEAQ (reference sequence). This CDR3 is CASRKGLAGYNEQFF. CDR3 DNA sequence: TGTGCCAGCCGAAAGGGGCTAGCGGGTTACAATGAGCAGTTCTTC.

In its sample, this clonotype was seen many times. V is TRBV7-2 and J is TRBJ2-1; 10 bases line up with TRBD2. Unmatched junction bases numbered 4, after V lost 3 bases and J lost 8 bases. In germline, CDR1 is SGHTA, CDR2 FQGNSA. The CDR3 length is 14 residues. The CDR3 loop reads CASSLGLATDEQFF. CDR3 in DNA: TGTGCCAGCAGCTTGGGACTAGCGACAGATGAGCAGTTCTTC.

This clonotype was seen at least ten times. The genes are TRBV12-3 or TRBV12-4 and TRBJ2-4, with D perhaps TRBD1 (6 bases). The ends were cut back, 6 bases at V and 1 base at J, with 10 bases in the middle. The CDR3 loop spans 14 amino acids. Here the CDR3 reads CASRAGAAKNIQYF. CDR3 nucleotides: TGTGCCAGCAGGGCAGGGGCTGCCAAAAACATTCAGTACTTC.

This chain joins TRBV14 and TRBJ2-7; 9 bases align to TRBD2. CDR3 length equals 14 residues. V trimming: 3 bases; J trimming: 6 bases; junction bases outside the gene matches: 6. Germline-derived CDR1 and CDR2 are SGHDN and FVKESK. The CDR3 here is CASSQLAGMGEQYF. CDR3 nucleotides: TGTGCCAGCAGCCAGCTAGCGGGAATGGGCGAGCAGTACTTC.

This clonotype has at least ten counts. The chain combines TRBV4-3 with TRBJ2-2; D is perhaps TRBD2 (6 bases). V gave up 3 bases and J gave up 3 bases, with 8 bases separating them. The CDR3 loop spans 14 amino acids. Germline CDR1 LGHNA, CDR2 YSLEER. In nucleotides, the CDR3 is TGCGCCAGCAGCCACGCGGGGTACACCGGGGAGCTGTTTTTT. Translating gives CASSHAGYTGELFF.